The entry below gives a single T cell receptor (beta chain) sequence along with its context. Its target antigen remains unknown. No quality values exist for individual bases; no much larger clone is one base distant. The data were obtained in a study of CD8+ T cells in alopecia areata (dated by TCRdb to 2016 to 2019). For the study in its entirety: Treated patients were enrolled in an open-label pilot trial of oral tofacitinib, 5 to 10 mg twice daily, for moderate-to-severe alopecia areata. Patients stayed on tofacitinib for 6 to 18 months and then had 6 months of follow-up off drug so that delayed response and recurrence could be assessed. In both human patients and the C3H/HeJ mouse model, the study applied high-throughput TCRbeta sequencing to look at T cell clonal expansion in alopecia areata. Human TCRbeta sequencing covered scalp tissue and sorted CD4+ and CD8+ peripheral blood T cells from patchy and totalis/universalis alopecia areata patients and healthy controls. Biopsies were taken from tofacitinib-treated patients at baseline and again at 4 and 24 weeks into treatment, and several of those patients also had a later scalp biopsy. Scalp clonality was compared among normal scalp (n=4), patchy alopecia areata scalp (n=8), and alopecia totalis/universalis scalp (n=8). RNA came from the PAXgene miRNA kit for fixed scalp, the miRNeasy kit for PBMCs, and the RNeasy kit for mouse skin. immunoSEQ multiplex PCR using 35 Vbeta forward primers and 13 Jbeta reverse primers was used to amplify TCRbeta CDR3 regions. Study-wide conclusions, independent of this receptor: Scalp TCR repertoire analysis is complicated because resident alphabeta T cells in normal human skin are also sequenced, whereas mouse skin is dominated by gammadelta T cells. Compared with normal scalp, lesional scalp, particularly in alopecia totalis/universalis, had higher clonality and more expanded CD8+ clones, which suggests antigenic drive. TCR sequences shared between patients were less clear than in mice, possibly partly because of HLA diversity in the patient population.

Libraries were made using the immunoSEQ multiplex PCR assay. RNA was extracted from all samples and reverse transcribed into cDNA, which served as template for TCR sequencing. SuperScript III was used for first-strand cDNA synthesis, primed with a 2:1 mix of oligo-dT and random hexamers. Amplification bias was assessed with a synthetic immune receptor repertoire, and residual bias was removed computationally. Per the original workflow: Raw reads were preprocessed for error removal, and CDR3 was defined according to IMGT conventions as running from the conserved cysteine to phenylalanine. Clonality was computed as 1 minus the Shannon entropy, with the entropy normalized by log2 of the number of productive unique TCRs. CD4 or CD8 identity of scalp clones was inferred by cross-referencing scalp TCRbeta sequences with sorted blood CD4 and CD8 repertoires. TCRdb retrieved this table from immuneACCESS and kept in-frame rearrangements only. Not all clones are present; in checked studies, unresolved V genes account for under half, and no reason is known for the remainder. V and J calls and clone size are as listed in that table; D and trimming were resolved from the DNA. Within this sample are about 180,000 clones, with around 71% of them counted one time only. The ten top clones hold roughly 11% of the sample.

V is shortened by 4 bases, J by 0 bases, and the region joining them spans 13 bases. CDR1 is given as SGDLS and CDR2 as YYNGEE, both from the germline V gene. Taken from cysteine to phenylalanine, the CDR3 has 16 residues. The retained sequence is limited to the CDR3, 48 bases, with the frame set at the first base. The label giving this sample's time point can be read as: baseline before oral tofacitinib. Peripheral blood and lesional scalp punch biopsies were obtained from patients with alopecia areata. PBMCs were separated by density centrifugation and stained for CD3, CD4 and CD8, after which CD4+ and CD8+ T cells were sorted on a FACSAria.

The sequencing here drew on CD8+ T cells sorted from blood, taken at week 0. The chain is assembled from TRBV9 and TRBJ2-2; a tentative D call is TRBD1 (5 bases match). This TCR came from a human donor with alopecia areata. The CDR3 protein is CASSRRPDTNTGELFF. The DNA sequence is given as TGTGCCAGCAGCCGTCGGCCGGACACGAACACCGGGGAGCTGTTTTTT.